This passage covers 27 T cell receptor beta chains from one sample sequenced in a study of naive and memory T cell subsets. Four PCR rounds used nested alpha and beta constant region primers plus the SP2 primer. Via MiXCR, TCRdb re-called the 5' RACE reads, giving one row per CDR3 protein. The sample yields tens of thousands of distinct CDR3 sequences, 4.7% seen once. An oligonucleotide containing a UMI was ligated to the 3' end of TCR cDNA. These receptors all stem from a female donor in good health.

This clonotype was observed many times. This sequence joins TRBV6-5 and TRBJ2-7; 8 positions match TRBD1. The CDR3 consists of 12 residues. Germline values: CDR1 MNHEY, CDR2 SVGAGI. After removal of 8 bases from V and 2 bases from J, the junction contained 2 bases not matched to a gene. The CDR3 sequence is CASRTGTYEQYF. The CDR3 DNA sequence: TGTGCCAGCCGGACAGGGACCTACGAGCAGTACTTC.

There are many counts of this clonotype. The V call is TRBV7-8, the J call TRBJ2-3; 7 bases are a match to TRBD1. J lost 0 bases, V lost 8 bases, and 8 bases had no gene match. The CDR3 contains 15 residues. Per germline, CDR1 SGHVS and CDR2 FQNEAQ. The CDR3 DNA reads TGTGCCAGCGGAAGGGACAGTAGTAGCACAGATACGCAGTATTTT. Its translation is CASGRDSSSTDTQYF. Full variable domain (outside the CDR3, taken from reference TRBV7-8 and TRBJ2-3): GAGVSQSPRYKVAKRGQDVALRCDPISGHVSLFWYQQALGQGPEFLTYFQNEAQLDKSGLPSDRFFAERPEGSVSTLKIQRTQQEDSAVYLCASGRDSSSTDTQYFGPGTRLTVL.

This clonotype has ten or more counts. This sequence joins TRBV7-9 and TRBJ2-7; no reliable D call. V was pared by 5 bases and J by 2 bases, with 22 bases between. The CDR3 runs 17 residues. Germline assignment: CDR1 SEHNR and CDR2 FQNEAQ (reference sequence). The chain's CDR3 is CASSPPSLLKSTYEQYF. Written as DNA, the CDR3 is TGTGCCAGCAGCCCCCCGAGCCTTTTAAAAAGTACCTACGAGCAGTACTTC.

This clonotype was seen at least ten times. This chain uses TRBV6-6 with TRBJ1-4; D unclear. The CDR3 is 14 amino acids. The germline gives CDR1 MNHNY, CDR2 SVGAGI (reference sequence). Trimming took 0 bases from V and 5 from J, leaving 7 bases between them. CDR3 DNA sequence: TGTGCCAGCAGTTACTCGAGACAAAATGAAAAACTGTTTTTT. Protein product: CASSYSRQNEKLFF.

About this clonotype itself: Just one base apart from a much larger clone, this may be a read error. The chain recombines TRBV11-1 with TRBJ1-1; the D gene is possibly TRBD1 (6 bases). The CDR3 covers 15 residues. Germline assignment: CDR1 SGHAT and CDR2 FQDESV (reference sequence). V lost 3 bases to trimming and J lost 3 bases, with 14 bases between them. CDR3 sequence: CASSFSTRGDTEAFF. CDR3 DNA sequence: TGTGCCAGCAGCTTTTCTACTAGGGGGGACACTGAAGCTTTCTTT.

This clonotype has more than one count but fewer than ten. The chain recombines TRBV5-1 with TRBJ1-4; 7 nucleotides match TRBD1. Germline loops: CDR1 SGHRS, CDR2 YFSETQ. The CDR3 is made up of 14 amino acids. The V and J ends lost 7 bases and 5 bases, in that order; junction bases with no gene match: 8. In DNA form, the CDR3 reads TGCGCCAGCCAAAGGGACAGCAGCAATGAAAAACTGTTTTTT. Translating it yields CASQRDSSNEKLFF.

The rearrangement uses TRBV29-1 and TRBJ2-2; 9 positions agree with TRBD2. The CDR3 is 21 amino acids. The V gene's germline CDR1 is SQVTM and CDR2 ANQGSEA. Trimming at V came to 4 bases and at J to 0 bases, leaving 21 bases not matched to a gene. In DNA, the CDR3 is TGCAGCGTTGGGATTCAATTCGAGCTAGCGGGGACAGTAACGAACACCGGGGAGCTGTTTTTT. The encoded protein is CSVGIQFELAGTVTNTGELFF.

This clonotype was counted ten times or more. The chain has TRBV7-2 and TRBJ2-5; D is perhaps TRBD1 or TRBD2 (5 bases each). Germline V CDR1 and CDR2: SGHTA, FQGNSA. The CDR3 consists of 17 residues. With 0 bases removed from V and 1 base from J, the gap between germline ends came to 15 bases. This CDR3 reads CASSLALGAGPQETQYF. CDR3 nucleotides: TGTGCCAGCAGCTTAGCGCTTGGGGCGGGCCCCCAAGAGACCCAGTACTTC. The entire variable domain, with the rest obtained from reference TRBV7-2 and TRBJ2-5, is as follows: GAGVSQSPSNKVTEKGKDVELRCDPISGHTALYWYRQSLGQGLEFLIYFQGNSAPDKSGLPSDRFSAERTGGSVSTLTIQRTQQEDSAVYLCASSLALGAGPQETQYFGPGTRLLVL.

This clonotype occurred many times. The rearrangement uses TRBV28 and TRBJ2-1, with D uncertain. The germline V and J ends were trimmed by 3 bases and 0 bases, with 9 bases remaining between them. CDR3 size: 15 residues. The V gene's germline CDR1 is MDHEN and CDR2 SYDVKM. The CDR3 DNA is TGTGCCAGCAGTTTTCGGGCTAACTCCTACAATGAGCAGTTCTTC. Its protein product is CASSFRANSYNEQFF. The full variable domain, rest sourced from reference TRBV28 and TRBJ2-1, is DVKVTQSSRYLVKRTGEKVFLECVQDMDHENMFWYRQDPGLGLRLIYFSYDVKMKEKGDIPEGYSVSREKKERFSLILESASTNQTSMYLCASSFRANSYNEQFFGPGTRLTVL.

This clonotype was detected many times. This rearrangement joins TRBV28 to TRBJ1-2; a weak D match, TRBD1 (5 bases). CDR3 length: 15 amino acids. V lost 6 bases, J lost 6 bases, and 20 bases lay in between. Germline values: CDR1 MDHEN, CDR2 SYDVKM. CDR3: CASRGGGRRGDGYTF. The DNA of the CDR3 is TGTGCCAGCAGGGGGGGGGGACGCCGAGGGGATGGCTACACCTTC.

Ten or more counts support this clonotype. This chain connects TRBV27 to TRBJ2-7; weak D call: TRBD1 (6 bases). The germline V gene encodes CDR1 MNHEY and CDR2 SMNVEV (reference sequence). The CDR3 consists of 14 residues. The germline V and J ends were trimmed by 3 bases and 1 base, with 10 bases remaining between them. The CDR3 DNA reads TGTGCCAGCAGTTTTTCCCAGGGGTCCTACGAGCAGTACTTC. This gives the protein CASSFSQGSYEQYF.

In its sample, this clonotype was seen many times. The CDR3 sequence: CASREANEKLFF. In DNA form, the CDR3 reads TGTGCCAGCAGGGAAGCAAATGAAAAACTGTTTTTT. The rearrangement joins TRBV12-3 or TRBV12-4 to TRBJ1-4; D gene ambiguous. V lost 6 bases and J 5 bases, leaving 7 bases between the germline ends. The CDR3 covers 12 residues.

This clonotype was recorded at least ten times. The chain joins TRBV18 to TRBJ1-5; 7 bases align to TRBD1. Trimming cost V 1 base and J 2 bases; bases outside gene matches: 2. This CDR3 contains 15 residues. Germline-derived CDR1 and CDR2 are KGHSH and LQKENI. The CDR3 nucleotides read TGTGCCAGCTCACCACAACAGGGGCGCAATCAGCCCCAGCATTTT. Translating it yields CASSPQQGRNQPQHF.

This clonotype was seen at least ten times. V usage is TRBV5-4 and J usage is TRBJ1-1; D is perhaps TRBD1 (5 bases). Between the trimmed V and J ends, which lost 4 bases and 0 bases, there was a span of 13 bases. The germline V gene encodes CDR1 SGHNT and CDR2 YYREEE (reference sequence). The CDR3 has 15 amino acids. The CDR3 loop reads CASSIPGRLNTEAFF. The DNA for the CDR3 is TGTGCCAGCAGCATACCGGGACGGTTGAACACTGAAGCTTTCTTT.

This clonotype has just a few counts. The rearrangement joins TRBV4-3 to TRBJ2-3; TRBD2 aligns across 10 bases. The CDR3 length is 14 residues. V was pared by 4 bases and J by 4 bases, with 2 bases of the junction left unmatched. Germline values: CDR1 LGHNA, CDR2 YSLEER. The CDR3 region has the DNA TGCGCCAGCAGCCTCCTAGCGGGAGCAGATACGCAGTATTTT. Amino acid sequence: CASSLLAGADTQYF.

The CDR3 is CASSYSSRALAGELFF. The CDR3 region has the DNA TGTGCCAGCAGTTACTCGAGTAGGGCCTTGGCCGGGGAGCTGTTTTTT. V and J are TRBV6-2 or TRBV6-3 and TRBJ2-2, with unresolved D. The germline V and J ends were trimmed by 0 bases and 6 bases, with 14 bases remaining between them. The CDR3 is 16 amino acids. Germline V CDR1 and CDR2: MNHEY, SVGEGT.

In its sample, this clonotype was seen many times. DNA of the CDR3: TGTGCCAGCAGCAAAGTGGACGGGGGGGAAAAACTGTTTTTT. Amino acid sequence: CASSKVDGGEKLFF. The V call is TRBV21-1, the J call TRBJ1-4; TRBD1, the table's D call, lacks a check against the DNA. TRBV21-1 is given as a pseudogene. The CDR3 is 14 residues long.

This clonotype was detected ten times or more. J is TRBJ1-3 and V is TRBV29-1; no clear D gene. The CDR3 covers 12 residues. Germline V CDR1 and CDR2: SQVTM, ANQGSEA. Trimming pared 4 bases from V and 1 base from J, leaving 5 bases between. This CDR3 is CSVARSGNTIYF. The CDR3 region has the DNA TGCAGCGTTGCGAGGTCTGGAAACACCATATATTTT. The full variable domain, its missing parts supplied by reference TRBV29-1 and TRBJ1-3, is SAVISQKPSRDICQRGTSLTIQCQVDSQVTMMFWYRQQPGQSLTLIATANQGSEATYESGFVIDKFPISRPNLTFSTLTVSNMSPEDSSIYLCSVARSGNTIYFGEGSWLTVV.

This clonotype was counted ten times or more. The rearrangement joins TRBV29-1 to TRBJ1-5, with D tentatively TRBD1 (5 bases). CDR1 is SQVTM, CDR2 ANQGSEA, per germline. V lost 3 bases and J 2 bases, leaving 8 bases between the germline ends. The CDR3 loop spans 13 amino acids. In DNA form, the CDR3 reads TGCAGCGTTGATGCGGGGGGCAATCAGCCCCAGCATTTT. Its translation: CSVDAGGNQPQHF.

In this sample, this clonotype turned up many times. The V and J genes are TRBV5-1 and TRBJ1-1; D call uncertain. The germline V gene encodes CDR1 SGHRS and CDR2 YFSETQ. The CDR3 is 11 amino acids. Trimming shortened V by 4 bases and J by 6 bases, and 7 bases separated the two germline ends. The CDR3: CASSHGAEAFF. The CDR3, as DNA: TGCGCCAGCAGCCACGGGGCTGAAGCTTTCTTT.

This clonotype was recorded at least ten times. The rearrangement links TRBV6-4 to TRBJ1-1; 7 nucleotides align to TRBD1. Germline lookup yields CDR1 MRHNA and CDR2 SNTAGT. The junction had 9 bases not matched to a gene; V was cut back by 2 bases and J by 9 bases. The length of the CDR3 is 14 residues. The CDR3 DNA sequence: TGTGCCAGCAGTGACAATATAGGGACAGTACAAGCTTTCTTT. Protein product: CASSDNIGTVQAFF.

This clonotype appeared many times. The chain recombines TRBV19 with TRBJ2-2, with D perhaps matching TRBD1 (6 bases). The germline V gene encodes CDR1 LNHDA and CDR2 SQIVND (reference sequence). V lost 6 bases and J 0 bases, leaving 14 bases between the germline ends. The length of the CDR3 is 16 residues. In DNA, the CDR3 is TGTGCCAGTAGCCCTACAGGGTTCGCGAACACCGGGGAGCTGTTTTTT. Protein product: CASSPTGFANTGELFF.

This chain links TRBV7-8 with TRBJ2-5, with D unclear. CDR1 is SGHVS and CDR2 is FQNEAQ in the germline V gene. CDR3 length: 13 residues. V was pared by 5 bases and J by 5 bases, with 12 bases between. CDR3 loop: CASSLLFLETQYF. Here the CDR3 DNA reads TGTGCCAGCAGCCTTCTTTTTCTCGAGACCCAGTACTTC.

This clonotype has ten or more counts. The chain is built from TRBV28 and TRBJ2-1; 7 bases align to TRBD2. The germline V gene encodes CDR1 MDHEN and CDR2 SYDVKM. After removal of 7 bases from V and 5 bases from J, the junction contained 14 bases not matched to a gene. The CDR3 has 16 residues. This CDR3 is CASISHLLGGNNEQFF. As DNA, the CDR3 is TGTGCCAGCATCTCCCATTTACTGGGGGGGAACAATGAGCAGTTCTTC.

In this sample, this clonotype turned up many times. The V and J genes are TRBV20-1 and TRBJ1-4, with D hard to call. Germline V gene sequence: CDR1 DFQATT, CDR2 SNEGSKA (reference sequence). This CDR3 is built from 15 residues. The germline V and J ends were trimmed by 3 bases and 8 bases, with 19 bases remaining between them. CDR3 bases: TGCAGTGCTAGTTCCGGGAGCGAATTAGGCGAAAAACTGTTTTTT. It is translated as CSASSGSELGEKLFF.

This clonotype occurred many times. CDR3 sequence: CSARGTSGSLYNEQFF. The DNA of the CDR3 is TGCAGTGCTAGAGGGACTAGCGGGAGCCTCTACAATGAGCAGTTCTTC. This chain joins TRBV20-1 and TRBJ2-1, with 13 bases aligning to TRBD2. Germline V gene data show CDR1 as DFQATT and CDR2 as SNEGSKA (reference sequence). V dropped 1 base and J dropped 3; count of bases not matched to a gene: 3. This CDR3 has 16 amino acids.

Comment on this clonotype: This may be a read error: a much more frequent sequence differs by one nucleotide. The chain is built from TRBV29-1 and TRBJ2-3; a possible D gene is TRBD1 (5 bases). V dropped 5 bases and J dropped 2 bases, with 11 bases sitting between them. CDR3 length: 13 residues. In germline, CDR1 is SQVTM, CDR2 ANQGSEA. The CDR3 region is CSVLQQVTDTQYF. The DNA of the CDR3 is TGCAGCGTTTTACAACAGGTCACAGATACGCAGTATTTT.